These 29 T cell receptor beta chains originate from one sample sequenced in a study of T cell repertoires in cytomegalovirus infection. TCRdb re-called the reads through MiXCR, storing one row per CDR3 protein. The sample shows a few hundred thousand distinct CDR3 sequences, over 15% of them seen only once. Sequencing was performed on CD8+ T cells from PBMCs. The receptor set was obtained from a human donor in good health (CMV status not recorded). Some clones in this sample may be carry-over from other donors' samples.

In its sample, this clonotype was seen many times. The rearrangement uses TRBV28 and TRBJ2-7, with D perhaps matching TRBD1 (5 bases). The CDR3 spans 15 residues. Germline loops: CDR1 MDHEN, CDR2 SYDVKM. Trimming removed 2 bases at V and 4 bases at J, with 15 bases between. CDR3 residues: CASSLIFPSGYEQYF. The CDR3 nucleotides are TGTGCCAGCAGTTTAATATTCCCGTCAGGGTACGAGCAGTACTTC.

This clonotype was observed many times. The V and J genes are TRBV7-2 and TRBJ2-1; the D call may be TRBD1 or TRBD2 (5 bases each). Trimming took 2 bases from V and 2 from J, leaving 13 bases between them. Germline V gives CDR1 SGHTA, CDR2 FQGNSA. The CDR3 spans 16 residues. The CDR3 protein is CASSLYQTGPYNEQFF. DNA of the CDR3: TGTGCCAGCAGCTTATATCAGACGGGGCCCTACAATGAGCAGTTCTTC.

The table lists this clonotype with a few counts. The gene calls are TRBV3-1 and TRBJ2-1, with D uncertain. Trimming left V 4 bases short and J 0 bases short, with 10 bases between. The CDR3 sequence is 15 residues long. CDR1 and CDR2 from the germline V gene are LGHDT and YNNKEL (reference sequence). The chain's CDR3 is CASSPYGVSYNEQFF. CDR3 DNA sequence: TGTGCCAGCAGCCCTTATGGGGTCTCCTACAATGAGCAGTTCTTC.

This clonotype turned up a few times. The J gene is TRBJ2-7, the V gene TRBV14; the match to TRBD2 covers 7 bases. In germline, CDR1 is SGHDN, CDR2 FVKESK. The CDR3 spans 15 residues. V shed 0 bases, J shed 1 base, and the junction held 3 bases outside the gene matches. The CDR3 spells CASSQEERGSYEQYF. DNA of the CDR3: TGTGCCAGCAGCCAAGAAGAGCGGGGATCCTACGAGCAGTACTTC.

The sample holds a few counts of this clonotype. The chain is built from TRBV10-3 and TRBJ1-3, with a possible D match to TRBD1 (6 bases). The CDR3 contains 18 residues. The germline gives CDR1 ENHRY, CDR2 SYGVKD. V was shortened by 1 base and J by 0 bases, with 16 bases between the two germline ends. The CDR3 reads CAISEYRQARSSGNTIYF. As DNA, the CDR3 is TGTGCCATCAGTGAGTACCGACAGGCGCGGAGCTCTGGAAACACCATATATTTT.

The rearrangement links TRBV7-9 to TRBJ2-5; TRBD2 aligns across 9 bases. Germline V gene data show CDR1 as SEHNR and CDR2 as FQNEAQ (reference sequence). Trimming took 9 bases from V and 3 from J; bases not matched to a gene: 2. This CDR3 is 12 amino acids long. The CDR3 DNA sequence: TGTGCCAGTAGCGGGGGAGAAGAGACCCAGTACTTC. It is translated as CASSGGEETQYF. The whole variable domain, filled in from reference TRBV7-9 and TRBJ2-5, reads DTGVSQNPRHKITKRGQNVTFRCDPISEHNRLYWYRQTLGQGPEFLTYFQNEAQLEKSRLLSDRFSAERPKGSFSTLEIQRTEQGDSAMYLCASSGGEETQYFGPGTRLLVL.

This clonotype has a handful of counts. The chain recombines TRBV2 with TRBJ2-3, with 14 bases that match TRBD2. Germline assignment: CDR1 SNHLY and CDR2 FYNNEI. This CDR3 comprises 17 residues. V lost 4 bases and J lost 4; bases outside the gene matches: 7. This CDR3 is CASSAPTSGGASDTQYF. The CDR3 DNA is TGTGCCAGCAGTGCGCCGACTAGCGGGGGGGCCTCAGATACGCAGTATTTT.

Here the CDR3 DNA reads TGTGCCAGCGGACAGGGAGGTGGGAATGAGCAGTTCTTC. It yields the protein CASGQGGGNEQFF. J is TRBJ2-1 and V is TRBV6-6; TRBD1 agrees at 8 bases. The CDR3 contains 13 residues. CDR1 is MNHNY, CDR2 SVGAGI, per germline (reference sequence). Trimming removed 8 bases from V and 7 bases from J; junction bases left unmatched: 7.

The V gene is TRBV2, the J gene TRBJ1-2; TRBD1 is a possible D gene (6 bases). V dropped 10 bases and J dropped 4 bases, with 13 bases sitting between them. Germline lookup yields CDR1 SNHLY and CDR2 FYNNEI. The CDR3 extends over 12 amino acids. The CDR3 protein is CAIWTVSYGYTF. The CDR3 DNA reads as TGTGCCATTTGGACAGTTAGCTATGGCTACACCTTC.

This clonotype was counted a few times. The chain is built from TRBV7-9 and TRBJ2-5; D not certain. The germline V gene encodes CDR1 SEHNR and CDR2 FQNEAQ (reference sequence). The V and J ends lost 3 bases and 2 bases respectively, with 7 bases between them. The length of the CDR3 is 13 residues. CDR3 sequence (DNA): TGTGCCAGCAGCTTTCCGTCGCAAGAGACCCAGTACTTC. Translation gives CASSFPSQETQYF.

V and J are TRBV20-1 and TRBJ2-3; TRBD2 matches 8 bases. The CDR3 totals 16 residues. J was trimmed by 2 bases and V by 0 bases; bases with no gene match: 7. CDR1 is DFQATT and CDR2 is SNEGSKA in the germline V gene (reference sequence). CDR3 nucleotide sequence: TGCAGTGCTAGAGATCTTCAGCGGGGGATCACAGATACGCAGTATTTT. It translates to CSARDLQRGITDTQYF.

In this sample, this clonotype turned up many times. This chain connects TRBV5-1 to TRBJ1-2; weak D call: TRBD1 (5 bases). CDR1 is SGHRS and CDR2 is YFSETQ in the germline V gene. Trimming cost V 4 bases and J 0 bases, with 10 bases left between them. CDR3 length: 14 residues. The CDR3 reads CASSAGTANYGYTF. CDR3 DNA sequence: TGCGCCAGCAGCGCAGGGACCGCTAACTATGGCTACACCTTC.

This clonotype was observed a few times. The genes are TRBV6-6 and TRBJ2-3, with D possibly matching TRBD2 (7 bases). Deletions cut 6 bases from V and 3 bases from J, with 13 bases between. This CDR3 has 14 amino acids. CDR1 is MNHNY and CDR2 is SVGAGI in the germline V gene (reference sequence). The CDR3 coding sequence is TGTGCCAGCAGGCGGGGGCCGCGTACAGATACGCAGTATTTT. Its protein product is CASRRGPRTDTQYF.

The rearrangement links TRBV28 to TRBJ2-7; no clear D gene. V gave up 4 bases and J gave up 3 bases, with 7 bases separating them. The germline V gene encodes CDR1 MDHEN and CDR2 SYDVKM. The CDR3 length is 12 residues. Here the CDR3 reads CASSSPYYEQYF. CDR3 nucleotide sequence: TGTGCCAGCAGTTCTCCCTACTACGAGCAGTACTTC.

The rearrangement joins TRBV5-6 to TRBJ2-1; D remains unclear. V was trimmed by 2 bases and J by 8 bases, leaving 11 bases between them. The germline V gene encodes CDR1 SGHDT and CDR2 YYEEEE. This CDR3 has 13 amino acids. For the CDR3, the DNA is TGTGCCAGCAGCTTTTTAGTGGGCGATGAGCAGTTCTTC. Protein sequence: CASSFLVGDEQFF.

Many counts were recorded for this clonotype. The gene calls are TRBV28 and TRBJ1-5; D gene uncertain. Per germline, CDR1 MDHEN and CDR2 SYDVKM. The V end lost 0 bases, the J end lost 3 bases, and 6 bases lay between the germline ends. The CDR3 has 14 residues. The CDR3 is CASSLWGINQPQHF. In nucleotides, the CDR3 is TGTGCCAGCAGTTTATGGGGGATCAATCAGCCCCAGCATTTT.

Ten or more counts support this clonotype. The rearrangement joins TRBV7-2 to TRBJ2-3, with 11 bases identical to TRBD2. This CDR3 region has 15 residues. V lost 5 bases to trimming and J lost 4 bases; unmatched junction nucleotides: 5. Germline V gives CDR1 SGHTA, CDR2 FQGNSA. CDR3 coding DNA: TGTGCCAGCAGCCCACTAGCGGGGGTGGCAGATACGCAGTATTTT. This sequence encodes CASSPLAGVADTQYF.

This clonotype showed up just a few times. This chain uses TRBV20-1 with TRBJ1-6, with a weak D call TRBD1 (6 bases). V lost 0 bases, J lost 8 bases, and 17 bases lay in between. Germline V gene data show CDR1 as DFQATT and CDR2 as SNEGSKA (reference sequence). The CDR3 extends over 16 amino acids. The CDR3 sequence: CSAREVGTGSYSPLHF. The CDR3 DNA is TGCAGTGCTAGAGAGGTGGGAACAGGGAGTTATTCACCCCTCCACTTT.

The chain employs TRBV11-1 and TRBJ2-1; 8 nucleotides match TRBD1. With 10 bases clipped from V and 9 bases from J, the junction kept 11 bases outside the gene matches. This CDR3 spans 13 amino acids. CDR1 and CDR2 (germline): SGHAT, FQDESV (reference sequence). CDR3 coding DNA: TGTGCCACCGGGACAGGTCCTAATAGTGAGCAGTTCTTC. Translating gives CATGTGPNSEQFF.

This clonotype was counted ten times or more. The CDR3 region is CASSLGRDGLGEQYF. CDR3 coding DNA: TGTGCCAGCAGTTTAGGCCGGGACGGACTGGGCGAGCAGTACTTC. This chain joins TRBV12-3 or TRBV12-4 and TRBJ2-7, with D perhaps assigned TRBD1 or TRBD2 (5 bases each). The CDR3 has 15 amino acids. Trimming pared 1 base from V and 6 bases from J, leaving 16 bases between.

The J gene is TRBJ2-7, the V gene TRBV28; possibly TRBD1 or TRBD2 for D (5 bases each). Deletions cut 5 bases from V and 6 bases from J, with 17 bases between. The CDR3 runs to 14 residues. CDR1 and CDR2 (germline): MDHEN, SYDVKM. CDR3 protein: CASSGHSEAGEQYF. The CDR3 DNA sequence: TGTGCCAGCAGTGGACATTCGGAGGCAGGCGAGCAGTACTTC. The variable domain in full, completed from reference TRBV28 and TRBJ2-7, reads DVKVTQSSRYLVKRTGEKVFLECVQDMDHENMFWYRQDPGLGLRLIYFSYDVKMKEKGDIPEGYSVSREKKERFSLILESASTNQTSMYLCASSGHSEAGEQYFGPGTRLTVT.

The chain carries TRBV7-4 and TRBJ1-1; TRBD1 might be the D (6 bases). CDR1 and CDR2 from the germline V gene are SGHVT and SQSDAQ. V was cut by 6 bases and J by 4 bases, with 15 bases left in between. This CDR3 region has 14 residues. CDR3 amino acids: CASRDGTGRTEAFF. In DNA form, the CDR3 reads TGTGCCAGCAGGGATGGTACAGGGCGCACTGAAGCTTTCTTT.

A few counts support this clonotype. The rearrangement uses TRBV29-1 and TRBJ1-1; 8 nucleotides match TRBD1. The CDR3 sequence is 14 residues long. After removal of 7 bases from V and 1 base from J, the junction contained 8 bases not matched to a gene. Germline loops: CDR1 SQVTM, CDR2 ANQGSEA. CDR3 in DNA: TGCAGCGCCGAACGCAGGGGGCCGAACACTGAAGCTTTCTTT. It encodes CSAERRGPNTEAFF.

This clonotype was seen a few times. The chain couples TRBV7-9 to TRBJ1-4, with 7 bases aligning to TRBD1. Germline V gives CDR1 SEHNR, CDR2 FQNEAQ (reference sequence). After removal of 4 bases from V and 5 bases from J, the junction contained 4 bases not matched to a gene. The CDR3 covers 14 residues. CDR3 residues: CASSSGQQNEKLFF. The DNA for the CDR3 is TGTGCCAGCAGCTCGGGACAGCAAAATGAAAAACTGTTTTTT.

In this sample, this clonotype turned up many times. The chain is built from TRBV7-9 and TRBJ2-7, with 11 bases that match TRBD2. Germline loops: CDR1 SEHNR, CDR2 FQNEAQ (reference sequence). Trimming at V came to 1 base and at J to 5 bases, leaving 1 base not matched to a gene. The CDR3 has 14 residues. The DNA for the CDR3 is TGTGCCAGCAGCTTAGGACTAGCGGGGCACGAGCAGTACTTC. As protein: CASSLGLAGHEQYF.

This clonotype was detected a few times. This chain's CDR3 is CASSFGVQGSTDTQYF. CDR3 bases: TGCGCCAGCAGCTTCGGGGTCCAGGGTAGCACAGATACGCAGTATTTT. V gene TRBV5-1 combines with J gene TRBJ2-3; D may correspond to TRBD1 or TRBD2 (5 bases each). Germline V CDR1 and CDR2: SGHRS, YFSETQ. V was shortened by 2 bases and J by 0 bases, with 13 bases between the two germline ends. The CDR3 has 16 residues.

This clonotype has more than one count but fewer than ten. This chain links TRBV6-1 with TRBJ1-4; D perhaps matches TRBD1 (6 bases). This CDR3 region has 15 residues. Germline CDR1 reads MNHNS; CDR2 reads SASEGT. V dropped 2 bases and J dropped 3 bases, with 10 bases sitting between them. The CDR3 nucleotides are TGTGCCAGCAGTGAAATGAGGGGGGCTAATGAAAAACTGTTTTTT. The encoded protein is CASSEMRGANEKLFF.

V and J are TRBV12-3 or TRBV12-4 and TRBJ2-4; D is unclear. Trimming cost V 6 bases and J 7 bases, with 19 bases left between them. CDR3 size: 15 residues. CDR3 residues: CASSPSSLDGNIQYF. Written as DNA, the CDR3 is TGTGCCAGCAGCCCGTCTTCCTTAGACGGGAACATTCAGTACTTC.

To note about this clonotype: Just one base apart from a much larger clone, this may be a read error. This chain uses TRBV7-4 with TRBJ2-1; a weak D match, TRBD2 (5 bases). Germline V gene data show CDR1 as SGHVT and CDR2 as SQSDAQ. Trimming stripped 5 bases from V and 6 bases from J, with 11 bases between. The CDR3 runs 13 residues. The CDR3 DNA sequence: TGTGCCAGCAGCCCTCGGGAACGCAATGAGCAGTTCTTC. It yields the protein CASSPRERNEQFF.